Below are 25 T cell receptor beta chains sequenced from a single sample in a study of shared clonotypes between healthy human individuals. The repertoire was sequenced with immunoSEQ multiplex PCR; TCRdb's copy has only in-frame clones and lacks some. The table has about 680,000 clones, about 91% seen once. Naive CD8 cells lacked CD45RO and underwent positive selection for CCR7, leaving out terminally differentiated effector memory CD45RA+ cells. The sequencing sample was made of naive CD8+ T cells sorted from blood. The receptors stem from a man between 25 and 39 years old in good health.

J is TRBJ2-7 and V is TRBV5-1, with D unclear. V lost 2 bases and J 4 bases, leaving 16 bases between the germline ends. The CDR3 contains 15 residues. Per germline, CDR1 SGHRS and CDR2 YFSETQ. CDR3 amino acids: CASSLYGDGPYEQYF. The CDR3 DNA is TGCGCCAGCAGCTTATATGGGGATGGCCCTTACGAGCAGTACTTC.

The chain couples TRBV27 to TRBJ2-1; either TRBD1 or TRBD2 may supply D (5 bases each). Trimming pared 3 bases from V and 4 bases from J, leaving 13 bases between. Germline V gene sequence: CDR1 MNHEY, CDR2 SMNVEV (reference sequence). The CDR3 runs to 15 residues. CDR3 coding DNA: TGTGCCAGCAGTTTTGGCAGGGACCCTTACAATGAGCAGTTCTTC. Its translation is CASSFGRDPYNEQFF.

The chain links TRBV27 to TRBJ2-7; D remains ambiguous. Germline V gene data show CDR1 as MNHEY and CDR2 as SMNVEV (reference sequence). This CDR3 comprises 14 residues. Trimming shortened V by 4 bases and J by 2 bases, and 12 bases separated the two germline ends. The CDR3 region has the DNA TGTGCCAGCAGTTCTCAGGCCAGTCCCTACGAGCAGTACTTC. Translation gives CASSSQASPYEQYF.

This chain links TRBV6-1 with TRBJ2-4; D gene uncertain. CDR3 length: 15 residues. Germline CDR1 reads MNHNS; CDR2 reads SASEGT. V lost 4 bases to trimming and J lost 5 bases, with 15 bases between them. The CDR3 loop reads CASSVSPRVENIQYF. CDR3 in DNA: TGTGCCAGCAGTGTCTCCCCAAGGGTTGAAAACATTCAGTACTTC.

This rearrangement joins TRBV11-2 to TRBJ1-1, with TRBD1 as a possible D gene (5 bases). V was cut by 6 bases and J by 6 bases, with 23 bases left in between. CDR1 is SGHAT, CDR2 FQNNGV, per germline. The CDR3 length is 16 residues. CDR3 loop: CASRQAPGRSLPEAFF. The CDR3 coding sequence is TGTGCCAGCAGACAGGCTCCAGGGCGATCGTTGCCTGAAGCTTTCTTT.

V usage is TRBV27 and J usage is TRBJ2-3, with 8 bases lining up with TRBD2. CDR1 and CDR2 from the germline V gene are MNHEY and SMNVEV (reference sequence). V dropped 7 bases and J dropped 0; count of bases not matched to a gene: 6. This CDR3 contains 15 residues. The CDR3: CASTTLAASTDTQYF. The CDR3 DNA reads as TGTGCCAGCACCACACTAGCGGCGAGCACAGATACGCAGTATTTT.

The chain employs TRBV7-2 and TRBJ2-7; D might be TRBD2 (5 bases). CDR1 SGHTA and CDR2 FQGNSA come from the germline V gene. This CDR3 comprises 14 residues. The V gene lost 5 bases and the J gene lost 3 bases, with 14 bases spanning the gap. In DNA form, the CDR3 reads TGTGCCAGCAGCACCGATGGAGGTGGCTACGAGCAGTACTTC. Its translation is CASSTDGGGYEQYF.

The rearrangement uses TRBV5-1 and TRBJ1-3; D is perhaps TRBD1 (5 bases). The germline CDR1 and CDR2 sequences are SGHRS and YFSETQ. V shed 3 bases and J shed 3 bases, with 10 bases lying between them. CDR3 length: 14 residues. CDR3 residues: CASSWGTDGNTIYF. The CDR3 DNA follows: TGCGCCAGCAGCTGGGGGACGGATGGAAACACCATATATTTT. Together with reference TRBV5-1 and TRBJ1-3, the CDR3 gives the full variable domain: KAGVTQTPRYLIKTRGQQVTLSCSPISGHRSVSWYQQTPGQGLQFLFEYFSETQRNKGNFPGRFSGRQFSNSRSEMNVSTLELGDSALYLCASSWGTDGNTIYFGEGSWLTVV.

The rearrangement uses TRBV28 and TRBJ2-5, with D hard to call. The V gene's germline CDR1 is MDHEN and CDR2 SYDVKM. The CDR3 consists of 11 residues. V was clipped by 6 bases and J by 2 bases, with 4 bases between them. The CDR3 loop is CASRKQETQYF. CDR3 coding DNA: TGTGCCAGCAGGAAACAAGAGACCCAGTACTTC. Variable domain in full (rest from reference TRBV28 and TRBJ2-5): DVKVTQSSRYLVKRTGEKVFLECVQDMDHENMFWYRQDPGLGLRLIYFSYDVKMKEKGDIPEGYSVSREKKERFSLILESASTNQTSMYLCASRKQETQYFGPGTRLLVL.

This clone appeared a single time. As DNA, the CDR3 is TGTGCCAGTAGTATGGCGAAGAGCACAGATACGCAGTATTTT. It translates to CASSMAKSTDTQYF. This chain joins TRBV19 and TRBJ2-3; D remains unclear. From germline, CDR1 is LNHDA and CDR2 SQIVND (reference sequence). Trimming took 3 bases from V and 0 from J, leaving 7 bases between them. This CDR3 region has 14 residues. Drawing the rest from reference TRBV19 and TRBJ2-3, the complete variable domain is DGGITQSPKYLFRKEGQNVTLSCEQNLNHDAMYWYRQDPGQGLRLIYYSQIVNDFQKGDIAEGYSVSREKKESFPLTVTSAQKNPTAFYLCASSMAKSTDTQYFGPGTRLTVL.

The chain is built from TRBV7-2 and TRBJ2-1; unclear D gene. The CDR3 loop spans 13 amino acids. Trimming removed 3 bases from V and 7 bases from J, with 10 bases in between. Germline loops: CDR1 SGHTA, CDR2 FQGNSA. CDR3 DNA: TGTGCCAGCAGCTTCCCGGGCCTTAATGAGCAGTTCTTC. Amino acids: CASSFPGLNEQFF.

J is TRBJ1-1 and V is TRBV9; possible D gene TRBD1, 6 bases. V lost 5 bases and J lost 0, with 14 bases in between. CDR3 length: 15 amino acids. Looked up from germline, CDR1 is SGDLS and CDR2 is YYNGEE. This chain's CDR3 is CASSGGGRMNTEAFF. CDR3 in DNA: TGTGCCAGCAGTGGTGGGGGGCGGATGAACACTGAAGCTTTCTTT.

This clone was detected once. The chain couples TRBV27 to TRBJ2-3, with D perhaps matching TRBD1 (6 bases). There are 17 residues in the CDR3. Trimming shortened V by 2 bases and J by 2 bases, and 17 bases separated the two germline ends. The germline V gene encodes CDR1 MNHEY and CDR2 SMNVEV (reference sequence). The CDR3 DNA follows: TGTGCCAGCAGTTTACTTAAAGGGGGATCCCACACAGATACGCAGTATTTT. It codes for CASSLLKGGSHTDTQYF.

This sequence joins TRBV2 and TRBJ2-2; 13 bases line up with TRBD2. The CDR3 loop spans 18 amino acids. V was pared by 10 bases and J by 4 bases, with 15 bases of the junction left unmatched. The V gene's germline CDR1 is SNHLY and CDR2 FYNNEI. The CDR3 DNA sequence: TGTGCCACCGAGGGACTAGCGGGAAATCCTGCGGGCACCGGGGAGCTGTTTTTT. The encoded protein is CATEGLAGNPAGTGELFF.

The chain is built from TRBV10-3 and TRBJ1-1; D unresolved. CDR1 and CDR2 from the germline V gene are ENHRY and SYGVKD. The CDR3 extends over 14 amino acids. V lost 5 bases and J 0 bases, leaving 10 bases between the germline ends. The chain's CDR3 is CAISTSDLNTEAFF. In nucleotides, the CDR3 is TGTGCCATCAGTACGTCAGACCTGAACACTGAAGCTTTCTTT.

The chain uses TRBV2 and TRBJ2-3; D is undetermined. The ends were cut back, 8 bases at V and 2 bases at J, with 11 bases in the middle. This CDR3 has 13 amino acids. Per germline, CDR1 SNHLY and CDR2 FYNNEI. This CDR3 is CASLQGHTDTQYF. CDR3 nucleotide sequence: TGTGCCAGCCTTCAAGGGCACACAGATACGCAGTATTTT.

Worth noting for this clone: This specimen includes other DNA sequences encoding the same CDR3. J is TRBJ2-3 and V is TRBV9; the D is unclear. The germline V gene has CDR1 SGDLS and CDR2 YYNGEE. V dropped 2 bases and J dropped 0 bases, with 7 bases sitting between them. This CDR3 spans 14 amino acids. CDR3 sequence: CASSVYGSTDTQYF. The CDR3 DNA reads TGTGCCAGCAGCGTTTACGGGAGCACAGATACGCAGTATTTT.

The V and J genes are TRBV19 and TRBJ2-5; 7 nucleotides match TRBD1. Germline assignment: CDR1 LNHDA and CDR2 SQIVND (reference sequence). V shed 3 bases, J shed 5 bases, and the junction held 6 bases outside the gene matches. The CDR3 extends over 14 amino acids. The CDR3 coding sequence is TGTGCCAGTAGTATTATGGCGACAGGGGAGACCCAGTACTTC. Translated, it gives CASSIMATGETQYF.

This sequence joins TRBV7-8 and TRBJ2-5; unclear D gene. Gene TRBJ2-7 matches the end of the DNA better, so the J call may be wrong. The CDR3 length is 14 residues. CDR1 and CDR2 (germline): SGHVS, FQNEAQ. The CDR3 region has the DNA TGTGCCAGCAGCTCGATCCCTAGATCCTACGAGCAGTACTTC. It is translated as CASSSIPRSYEQYF.

This clone was seen once. V and J are TRBV27 and TRBJ2-1; no clear D gene. The CDR3 spans 12 residues. Germline V gene sequence: CDR1 MNHEY, CDR2 SMNVEV (reference sequence). Between the trimmed V and J ends, which lost 3 bases and 9 bases, there was a span of 9 bases. DNA of the CDR3: TGTGCCAGCAGTTTCCCCTCGGGTGAGCAGTTCTTC. It codes for CASSFPSGEQFF.

V gene TRBV25-1 combines with J gene TRBJ2-6, with D perhaps TRBD1 or TRBD2 (5 bases each). The CDR3 consists of 18 residues. Germline V gene data show CDR1 as MGHDK and CDR2 as SYGVNS. Trimming removed 4 bases at V and 4 bases at J, with 20 bases between. The CDR3 loop is CASSGPGPSGMGANVLTF. In DNA form, the CDR3 reads TGTGCCAGCAGTGGGCCGGGACCATCGGGTATGGGGGCCAACGTCCTGACTTTC.

The rearrangement joins TRBV27 to TRBJ2-7; D unresolved. Trimming cost V 8 bases and J 2 bases, with 13 bases left between them. The CDR3 contains 13 residues. Germline CDR1 MNHEY, CDR2 SMNVEV (reference sequence). CDR3 loop: CASAPGRAYEQYF. CDR3 bases: TGTGCCAGCGCCCCTGGCCGGGCCTACGAGCAGTACTTC.

On this clone: The same CDR3 can be traced to other DNA sequences in this sample. CDR3 protein: CASSSNSYEQYF. The CDR3 nucleotides read TGTGCCAGCAGCTCAAACTCCTACGAGCAGTACTTC. This chain joins TRBV11-2 and TRBJ2-7; D call uncertain. The CDR3 loop spans 12 amino acids. In germline, CDR1 is SGHAT, CDR2 FQNNGV. V dropped 4 bases and J dropped 0 bases, with 4 bases sitting between them.

The V and J genes are TRBV5-8 and TRBJ1-5, with D possibly TRBD1 on 5 matching bases. The V gene lost 4 bases and the J gene lost 11 bases, with 13 bases spanning the gap. Per the germline V gene, CDR1 is SGHTS and CDR2 is YDEGEE. CDR3 length equals 12 residues. The CDR3 protein is CASSGTGVAQHF. The CDR3 DNA follows: TGTGCCAGCAGCGGGACGGGGGTCGCCCAGCATTTT.

The rearrangement links TRBV5-4 to TRBJ2-7, with D perhaps TRBD1 or TRBD2 (5 bases each). V shed 3 bases and J shed 0 bases, with 13 bases lying between them. CDR1 is SGHNT, CDR2 YYREEE, per germline (reference sequence). The CDR3 runs 15 residues. CDR3 DNA: TGTGCCAGCAGCTGGAAAGGGACCGCCTCCTACGAGCAGTACTTC. Translated, it gives CASSWKGTASYEQYF.